The source of this TCR beta chain is a study of T cell responses to AZD1222 COVID-19 vaccine. Turning to the study itself: Doses given second, at about 4 or about 12 weeks, were pooled. Study-level results: Spike was spanned by vaccine-associated CD4 TCRs, with dominance at 160-218 and 743-854.

The ends lost 3 bases at V and 5 bases at J; junction bases unmatched: 10. From germline, CDR1 is SGHRS and CDR2 YFSETQ. The length of the CDR3 is 17 residues. Details on this clone: Its antigen is unidentified.

Measured with immunoSEQ multiplex PCR; TCRdb has only the in-frame clones, and not every one. The sample lists more than 150,000 clones, roughly 91% occurring once. This rearrangement joins TRBV5-1 to TRBJ2-7, with 14 bases lining up with TRBD2. The receptor was derived from an adult in good health. Sequences were derived from peripheral blood, sampled on day 0 of AZD1222 vaccination. The CDR3 region is CASSSGLAGVTLHEQYF. In DNA form, the CDR3 reads TGCGCCAGCAGCTCGGGACTAGCGGGGGTAACTCTCCACGAGCAGTACTTC. The full variable domain, its missing parts supplied by reference TRBV5-1 and TRBJ2-7, is KAGVTQTPRYLIKTRGQQVTLSCSPISGHRSVSWYQQTPGQGLQFLFEYFSETQRNKGNFPGRFSGRQFSNSRSEMNVSTLELGDSALYLCASSSGLAGVTLHEQYFGPGTRLTVT.